Detailed here is one TCR beta chain. Its antigen is not known. This sample was taken from a study of post-analysis software for immune sequencing data. cDNA libraries for TCR beta contained unique molecular identifiers. MiXCR was run by TCRdb on the PCR reads, yielding one entry per CDR3 protein. The sample shows 650,000 to 850,000 distinct CDR3 sequences, roughly 50% of them seen only once. Whole-study results and caveats: The normalized Chao1 diversity of multiple sclerosis patients was significantly lower than that of controls. Controls had lower frequencies than patients of four or five TRBV segments, which included TRBV5-6, TRBV5-1 and TRBV20-1.

The CDR3 loop spans 15 amino acids. With 3 bases clipped from V and 1 base from J, the junction kept 2 bases outside the gene matches. CDR1 and CDR2 (germline): LNHNV, YYDKDF (reference sequence). The sequence came from a girl aged 5-17 years with multiple sclerosis. The sample taken for sequencing was blood. The chain recombines TRBV15 with TRBJ1-5; 8 positions agree with TRBD1. This CDR3 reads CATSSDRGSNQPQHF. CDR3 sequence (DNA): TGTGCCACCAGCAGCGACAGGGGAAGCAATCAGCCCCAGCATTTT.